Listed below are T cell receptor beta chains from one sample, sequenced in a study of human T cells and chemical hapten exposure. TCRdb analysed the RACE reads with MiXCR anew, one entry per CDR3 protein. Of about 120,000 distinct CDR3 sequences listed, about an eighth are singletons. The material sequenced was whole blood, taken in connection with sensitization to the hapten diphenylcyclopropenone (DPC). Receptors were obtained from a man younger than 35 with alopecia areata. Some clones in this sample may be carry-over from other donors' samples. The CDR3 runs from the conserved cysteine through the conserved F or W. The D gene is left open where the match is weak. Expanded clones get a size class; other rows say once, few or many, or leave the size out.

j_call v_call d_call clone_size cdr3_aa
TRBJ2-6 TRBV5-1 . . CASSFRADGANVLTF
TRBJ1-1 TRBV5-1 . . CASSFPGVGRTEAFF
TRBJ2-1 TRBV7-2 . . CASSLVVGYNEQFF
TRBJ2-5 TRBV18 . few CASSPLQGIGAETQYF
TRBJ2-1 TRBV12-3/TRBV12-4 TRBD2 . CASSWGSSGTDNEQFF
TRBJ1-1 TRBV12-3/TRBV12-4 TRBD1 . CASSLIPGGGTEAFF
TRBJ1-6 TRBV3-1 TRBD1 few CASSSGQGAQNNSPLHF
TRBJ1-6 TRBV3-1 . . CASSQDGGPNSPLHF
TRBJ2-6 TRBV7-2 . few CASSLVASMGANVLTF
TRBJ2-1 TRBV5-1 TRBD2 . CASSLTGGPNNEQFF
TRBJ1-5 TRBV20-1 . few CSARQYSNQPQHF
TRBJ2-3 TRBV19 . . CASSRRSGYSTDTQYF